This record looks at one T cell receptor (beta chain) sequence and its context. Its antigen is still unknown. These data come from a study of cytotoxic CD8 clonotypes in ibrutinib-treated CLL. Study-wide results and caveats: T-cell clonality at baseline went above that of age-matched healthy donors and rose and fell with circulating CD8+ T-cell counts.

The germline CDR1 and CDR2 sequences are KGHSH and LQKENI. The CDR3 loop spans 15 amino acids. J lost 0 bases, V lost 6 bases, and 8 bases had no gene match. TCRdb's copy holds only in-frame clones and misses some; the assay was immunoSEQ multiplex PCR. The sample gives about 200,000 clones, over 55% of which show up once; roughly 13% is in the top ten. The specimen was PBMCs, collected after 24 months of ibrutinib treatment. The clonotype originates from a human donor with chronic lymphocytic leukemia. The gene calls are TRBV18 and TRBJ2-7, with 7 positions matching TRBD1. The CDR3 spells CASSRGQVSSYEQYF. CDR3 nucleotides: TGTGCCAGCTCTCGCGGACAGGTGAGCTCCTACGAGCAGTACTTC.